The clone carrying this T cell receptor (beta chain) appeared many times. Its target is not known. This sample was included in a study of beta chain features in type 1 diabetes. Every single donor gave one heparinised blood draw, and these averaged about 110 mL. Sequencing targeted expressed TCRB transcripts, as all isolated RNA had been reverse transcribed. Method: immunoSEQ multiplex PCR; TCRdb's copy keeps in-frame clones and lacks some. The table lists 300,000 to 350,000 clones, around 8% of them singletons. General observations from the study: Any HLA-type effect on TCRB rearrangement remained unresolved here.

V was clipped by 4 bases and J by 5 bases, with 9 bases between them. The length of the CDR3 is 13 residues. The germline CDR1 and CDR2 sequences are LNHNV and YYDKDF (reference sequence). The chain is built from TRBV15 and TRBJ1-5; D ambiguous. This receptor was identified in a woman between 18 and 29 years old in good health. The specimen was central memory CD4+ T cells from blood. In nucleotides, the CDR3 is TGTGCCACCAGCATGCAGGAGGATCAGCCCCAGCATTTT. Its protein product is CATSMQEDQPQHF.